This paragraph covers one T cell receptor (beta chain) sequence. This sample was taken from a study of blood T cell repertoires in COVID-19. Sequencing used immunoSEQ multiplex PCR; TCRdb keeps in-frame clones, though not all of them. The table includes approximately 350,000 clones, about four fifths detected once. V was trimmed by 6 bases and J by 10 bases, leaving 23 bases between them. The CDR3 length is 15 residues. Germline values: CDR1 SGHTS, CDR2 YDEGEE. The chain recombines TRBV5-8 with TRBJ2-1, with a weak D call TRBD2 (5 bases). Sequences were obtained from peripheral blood. The source is a man under 40 with active or convalescent COVID-19. This CDR3 reads CASTSPGGSLEEQFF. The CDR3, as DNA: TGTGCCAGCACCTCCCCCGGAGGCTCGCTAGAGGAGCAGTTCTTC. Together with reference TRBV5-8 and TRBJ2-1, the CDR3 gives the full variable domain: EAGVTQSPTHLIKTRGQQATLRCSPISGHTSVYWYQQALGLGLQFLLWYDEGEERNRGNFPPRFSGRQFPNYSSELNVNALELEDSALYLCASTSPGGSLEEQFFGPGTRLTVL.